The 27 T cell receptor beta chains below all came from one sample that was sequenced in a study of early T cells in non-severe SARS-CoV-2 infection. One entry per CDR3 protein results from TCRdb running MiXCR on the 5' RACE reads. There are tens of thousands of distinct CDR3 sequences in the sample; 10% occur only once, and around 7.5% lies in the top ten. The source material was whole blood, sampled at baseline. The source of these receptors is an adult who was a healthcare worker with PCR-confirmed SARS-CoV-2 infection or an uninfected control (not recorded which).

This rearrangement joins TRBV3-1 to TRBJ2-5; no reliable D call. V lost 4 bases and J 2 bases, leaving 23 bases between the germline ends. Germline loops: CDR1 LGHDT, CDR2 YNNKEL (reference sequence). This CDR3 contains 18 residues. CDR3 bases: TGTGCCAGCAGCCCTCCCCGTCTTGTAGAGACGGCTCAAGAGACCCAGTACTTC. The encoded protein is CASSPPRLVETAQETQYF.

This clonotype was picked up a small number of times. The genes are TRBV7-9 and TRBJ2-3; D is unclear. This CDR3 comprises 13 residues. CDR1 and CDR2 from the germline V gene are SEHNR and FQNEAQ (reference sequence). The V end lost 6 bases, the J end lost 8 bases, and 15 bases lay between the germline ends. The CDR3 is CASSPGRRGTQYF. CDR3 nucleotide sequence: TGTGCCAGCAGTCCGGGCCGTCGCGGTACGCAGTATTTT.

V and J are TRBV7-3 and TRBJ2-2; 7 bases fit TRBD1. The V segment lost 3 bases and the J segment 1 base; nucleotides outside the gene matches: 2. CDR3 length: 15 amino acids. Germline loops: CDR1 SGHTA, CDR2 FQGTGA. CDR3: CASSFSGGNTGELFF. The CDR3 DNA sequence: TGTGCCAGCAGCTTCTCAGGGGGGAACACCGGGGAGCTGTTTTTT. The full variable domain, in which reference TRBV7-3 and TRBJ2-2 provide the parts outside the CDR3, is GAGVSQTPSNKVTEKGKYVELRCDPISGHTALYWYRQSLGQGPEFLIYFQGTGAADDSGLPNDRFFAVRPEGSVSTLKIQRTERGDSAVYLCASSFSGGNTGELFFGEGSRLTVL.

The CDR3 loop reads CASRGWSTDTQYF. CDR3 DNA: TGTGCCAGCAGGGGGTGGTCCACAGATACGCAGTATTTT. This sequence joins TRBV7-8 and TRBJ2-3; D remains ambiguous. The V gene lost 6 bases and the J gene lost 2 bases, with 9 bases spanning the gap. The CDR3 spans 13 residues. Germline V lookup: CDR1 SGHVS, CDR2 FQNEAQ.

The J gene is TRBJ2-6, the V gene TRBV21-1; the D call in the table, TRBD1, was not verified against the DNA. TRBV21-1 constitutes a pseudogene. The CDR3 covers 14 residues. The CDR3 region has the DNA TGTGCCAGCCAAGCCCCCTCTGGGGCCAACGTCCTGACTTTC. This translates into CASQAPSGANVLTF.

This clonotype was counted between two and nine times. This sequence joins TRBV5-1 and TRBJ2-1; 7 nucleotides align to TRBD1. The CDR3 totals 16 residues. After removal of 0 bases from V and 2 bases from J, the junction contained 5 bases not matched to a gene. Per germline, CDR1 SGHRS and CDR2 YFSETQ. This chain's CDR3 is CASSLVSQGPYNEQFF. The CDR3 region has the DNA TGCGCCAGCAGCTTGGTATCACAGGGGCCCTACAATGAGCAGTTCTTC.

Written as DNA, the CDR3 is TGTGCCAGCAGTAGAACTAGCGGGAGAAGGACATACGAGCAGTACTTC. It is translated as CASSRTSGRRTYEQYF. This chain links TRBV6-5 with TRBJ2-7, with 11 nucleotides matching TRBD2. This CDR3 spans 16 amino acids. Germline-derived CDR1 and CDR2 are MNHEY and SVGAGI. Trimming took 5 bases from V and 4 from J; bases not matched to a gene: 10.

This clonotype was seen a few times. V and J are TRBV7-2 and TRBJ2-7, with 9 bases that match TRBD2. Germline values: CDR1 SGHTA, CDR2 FQGNSA. CDR3 length equals 16 residues. The trim removed 1 base at V and 0 bases at J, leaving 4 bases unmatched. In DNA, the CDR3 is TGTGCCAGCAGCTTAGGGGCTAGCGGGAACTCCTACGAGCAGTACTTC. This codes for CASSLGASGNSYEQYF. Filled out from reference TRBV7-2 and TRBJ2-7, the complete variable domain reads GAGVSQSPSNKVTEKGKDVELRCDPISGHTALYWYRQSLGQGLEFLIYFQGNSAPDKSGLPSDRFSAERTGGSVSTLTIQRTQQEDSAVYLCASSLGASGNSYEQYFGPGTRLTVT.

This clonotype appeared a few times. This chain links TRBV5-1 with TRBJ1-1; tentatively, D is TRBD1 (6 bases). The V end was cut by 0 bases, the J end by 1 base, with 10 bases between. CDR3 length equals 15 residues. Germline V gene data show CDR1 as SGHRS and CDR2 as YFSETQ. This CDR3 is CASSLERGENTEAFF. The CDR3 DNA follows: TGCGCCAGCAGCTTGGAAAGGGGGGAGAACACTGAAGCTTTCTTT.

The V gene is TRBV3-1, the J gene TRBJ1-1; TRBD1 might be the D (6 bases). The germline gives CDR1 LGHDT, CDR2 YNNKEL (reference sequence). V gave up 5 bases and J gave up 11 bases, with 18 bases separating them. This CDR3 has 13 residues. The CDR3 reads CASSTGRRAWAFF. The DNA of the CDR3 is TGTGCCAGCAGCACAGGGCGGCGGGCGTGGGCTTTCTTT.

The chain couples TRBV20-1 to TRBJ1-6; the D gene is possibly TRBD1 (5 bases). Looked up from germline, CDR1 is DFQATT and CDR2 is SNEGSKA (reference sequence). The CDR3 has 12 residues. V gave up 0 bases and J gave up 10 bases, with 7 bases separating them. The CDR3: CSARDQGSPLHF. The CDR3, as DNA: TGCAGTGCTAGAGATCAGGGATCACCCCTCCACTTT.

The chain joins TRBV28 to TRBJ2-1, with D hard to call. Deletions cut 5 bases from V and 9 bases from J, with 11 bases between. The CDR3 sequence is 12 residues long. Germline CDR1 MDHEN, CDR2 SYDVKM. The CDR3 sequence is CASSPLGGEQFF. The CDR3, as DNA: TGTGCCAGCAGTCCTCTTGGCGGTGAGCAGTTCTTC.

V is TRBV6-6 and J is TRBJ2-5; D perhaps matches TRBD1 (6 bases). This CDR3 is built from 15 residues. CDR1 MNHNY and CDR2 SVGAGI come from the germline V gene (reference sequence). Trimming removed 9 bases at V and 1 base at J, with 18 bases between. The CDR3 DNA reads as TGTGCCAGTCAGGACAGCCCGCGTTTCCAAGAGACCCAGTACTTC. Its protein is CASQDSPRFQETQYF.

A few counts support this clonotype. The V call is TRBV4-1, the J call TRBJ2-3; 7 bases fit TRBD1. This CDR3 region has 16 residues. V lost 3 bases, J lost 2 bases, and 8 bases stayed unmatched. CDR1 MGHRA and CDR2 YSYEKL come from the germline V gene. DNA of the CDR3: TGCGCCAGCAGCCACCCTGGGACAGCGAACACAGATACGCAGTATTTT. Protein product: CASSHPGTANTDTQYF.

This clonotype has a handful of counts. This rearrangement joins TRBV5-1 to TRBJ2-7; D is uncertain. Trimming took 5 bases from V and 2 from J, leaving 8 bases between them. In germline, CDR1 is SGHRS, CDR2 YFSETQ. The CDR3 totals 12 residues. The CDR3 DNA reads TGCGCCAGCAGTCTAGACGCCTACGAGCAGTACTTC. Encoded protein: CASSLDAYEQYF.

This clonotype came up many times. The chain carries TRBV4-2 and TRBJ2-2, with D perhaps TRBD1 (6 bases). V dropped 0 bases and J dropped 6 bases, with 17 bases sitting between them. This CDR3 comprises 17 residues. Germline values: CDR1 LGHNA, CDR2 YNFKEQ. The DNA for the CDR3 is TGTGCCAGCAGCCAAGATTTGGGGACACCGCCGGCCGGGGAGCTGTTTTTT. It codes for CASSQDLGTPPAGELFF.

This clonotype was counted only a few times. The chain carries TRBV20-1 and TRBJ2-1; 7 bases align to TRBD1. This CDR3 region has 16 residues. With 0 bases clipped from V and 2 bases from J, the junction kept 7 bases outside the gene matches. Germline V gives CDR1 DFQATT, CDR2 SNEGSKA (reference sequence). The CDR3 loop reads CSARESPGQTYNEQFF. Written as DNA, the CDR3 is TGCAGTGCTAGAGAAAGCCCGGGACAGACCTACAATGAGCAGTTCTTC.

This clonotype has ten or more counts. The rearrangement uses TRBV27 and TRBJ2-5, with D maybe TRBD1 (5 bases). The germline CDR1 and CDR2 sequences are MNHEY and SMNVEV (reference sequence). The ends were cut back, 2 bases at V and 5 bases at J, with 21 bases in the middle. CDR3 length equals 17 residues. The CDR3 DNA follows: TGTGCCAGCAGTTTAGAACCCAGGGATTCCTTTGGGGAGACCCAGTACTTC. It specifies CASSLEPRDSFGETQYF.

The rearrangement joins TRBV12-3 or TRBV12-4 to TRBJ2-7; no clear D. V lost 5 bases and J lost 2, with 13 bases in between. This CDR3 is 14 amino acids long. Here the CDR3 DNA reads TGTGCCAGCAGTCCAAGGAGTACCACCTACGAGCAGTACTTC. Its protein product is CASSPRSTTYEQYF.

This clonotype was observed at least ten times. The V call is TRBV3-1, the J call TRBJ2-7; 7 bases are shared with TRBD1. The V gene end was trimmed by 4 bases and the J gene end by 6 bases; junction bases not matched to a gene: 6. The CDR3 length is 13 residues. From germline, CDR1 is LGHDT and CDR2 YNNKEL (reference sequence). The CDR3 DNA is TGTGCCAGCAGCCCTAGACAGGGTAGCGAGCAGTACTTC. Translating gives CASSPRQGSEQYF.

This clonotype was observed a handful of times. The V gene is TRBV3-1, the J gene TRBJ1-2; 7 positions match TRBD1. The V and J ends lost 5 bases and 6 bases, in that order; junction bases with no gene match: 12. Germline CDR1 is LGHDT and CDR2 is YNNKEL (reference sequence). This CDR3 is 15 amino acids long. The CDR3 sequence is CASSTLDREANGYTF. CDR3 nucleotides: TGTGCCAGCAGCACTCTAGACAGGGAAGCGAATGGCTACACCTTC.

This clonotype has only a few counts. The chain is built from TRBV27 and TRBJ2-3, with 14 nucleotides matching TRBD2. Germline CDR1 MNHEY, CDR2 SMNVEV (reference sequence). The CDR3 length is 18 residues. The V gene end was trimmed by 2 bases and the J gene end by 2 bases; junction bases not matched to a gene: 6. The DNA for the CDR3 is TGTGCCAGCAGTTTAATGGGACTAGCGGGAGTGGCCACAGATACGCAGTATTTT. The encoded protein is CASSLMGLAGVATDTQYF.

This CDR3 reads CSATRLAGQAQYF. Written as DNA, the CDR3 is TGCAGTGCCACGCGACTAGCGGGTCAGGCCCAGTACTTC. The J gene is TRBJ2-5, the V gene TRBV20-1, with 10 bases aligning to TRBD2. Germline V gene data show CDR1 as DFQATT and CDR2 as SNEGSKA (reference sequence). This CDR3 has 13 amino acids. V lost 6 bases to trimming and J lost 9 bases; unmatched junction nucleotides: 10.

The chain carries TRBV12-3 or TRBV12-4 and TRBJ2-2; D is uncertain. The CDR3 is made up of 11 amino acids. Between the trimmed V and J ends, which lost 3 bases and 8 bases, there was a span of 4 bases. As DNA, the CDR3 is TGTGCCAGCAGTTTCGGGGGGGAGCTGTTTTTT. Its protein is CASSFGGELFF.

This sequence joins TRBV6-4 and TRBJ2-3; D remains ambiguous. The ends were cut back, 0 bases at V and 1 base at J, with 8 bases in the middle. Per the germline V gene, CDR1 is MRHNA and CDR2 is SNTAGT. The CDR3 runs to 15 residues. The CDR3 is CASSDSLGGTDTQYF. The CDR3, as DNA: TGTGCCAGCAGTGACTCTCTAGGCGGCACAGATACGCAGTATTTT.

The chain links TRBV29-1 to TRBJ2-7; 8 bases fit TRBD2. The CDR3 extends over 12 amino acids. Germline V gives CDR1 SQVTM, CDR2 ANQGSEA. J gave up 6 bases and V 4 bases, and 5 bases lay outside the gene matches. The CDR3 spells CSVVLAVGEQYF. CDR3 bases: TGCAGCGTTGTACTAGCGGTGGGCGAGCAGTACTTC.

The gene calls are TRBV13 and TRBJ2-7; TRBD2 might be the D (6 bases). Germline assignment: CDR1 PRHDT and CDR2 FYEKMQ (reference sequence). The CDR3 sequence is 14 residues long. Trimming removed 5 bases from V and 0 bases from J, with 11 bases in between. The chain's CDR3 is CASSPTRTSYEQYF. CDR3 sequence (DNA): TGTGCCAGCAGCCCGACTAGAACCTCCTACGAGCAGTACTTC.